This TCR beta chain was observed in a study of blood T cell repertoires in COVID-19. For the study at large: The United States, Italy and Spain were the sources of the acute and convalescent COVID-19 samples. PBMCs, B-cell-depleted T cells, or T cells provided the cDNA or gDNA that made up the material.

Clones were read by immunoSEQ multiplex PCR, and TCRdb kept only the in-frame ones, dropping some. The data contain about 48,000 clones, 65% to 90% of them singletons. While infection was still active, Seattle patients were enrolled and then followed longitudinally. V lost 5 bases to trimming and J lost 1 base, with 9 bases between them. The germline CDR1 and CDR2 sequences are SGHRS and YFSETQ. The CDR3 runs to 13 residues. The sequence was collected from a woman of 80 years or more with COVID-19, enrolled during active disease. The sample taken for sequencing was peripheral blood. V and J are TRBV5-1 and TRBJ1-2, with a tentative D call TRBD1 (5 bases). The CDR3 sequence is CASRSGVNYGYTF. In nucleotides, the CDR3 is TGCGCCAGCAGGTCGGGGGTTAACTATGGCTACACCTTC.